These 23 T cell receptor beta chains share one sample of origin, sequenced in a study of cytomegalovirus exposure and HLA in healthy donors. In the PCR, 60 Vbeta and 13 Jbeta primers were used. Clones were read by immunoSEQ multiplex PCR, and TCRdb kept only the in-frame ones, dropping some. The table records under 150,000 clones, 75% to 90% of them present only once. The sequencing input was PBMCs. These receptors all come from a woman aged 40 to 50 in good health and CMV-seropositive.

CDR3 coding DNA: TGTGCCTGGGCCGGGAGGGGCAACACTGAAGCTTTCTTT. It encodes CAWAGRGNTEAFF. This sequence joins TRBV30 and TRBJ1-1; perhaps TRBD1 as D (5 bases). The V gene's germline CDR1 is GTSNPN and CDR2 SVGIG (reference sequence). Deletions cut 5 bases from V and 2 bases from J, with 12 bases between. CDR3 length equals 13 residues.

This clone was observed once. The chain uses TRBV10-1 and TRBJ2-2, with 9 bases fitting TRBD2. Germline values: CDR1 WNHNN, CDR2 SYGVQD (reference sequence). This CDR3 has 17 amino acids. J was trimmed by 4 bases and V by 4 bases; bases with no gene match: 10. The CDR3 protein is CASSGGLAHGGTGELFF. The CDR3 nucleotides are TGCGCCAGCAGTGGAGGACTAGCGCATGGAGGCACCGGGGAGCTGTTTTTT.

The rearrangement joins TRBV19 to TRBJ2-6; tentative D call: TRBD2 (5 bases). This CDR3 comprises 15 residues. Germline CDR1 LNHDA, CDR2 SQIVND (reference sequence). V gave up 4 bases and J gave up 2 bases, with 9 bases separating them. The CDR3 spells CASSKRVPGANVLTF. The CDR3 bases are TGTGCCAGTAGTAAGAGGGTCCCTGGGGCCAACGTCCTGACTTTC.

The CDR3 region is CASSGQVNKNIQYF. The CDR3 DNA sequence: TGTGCCAGCAGCGGACAGGTTAACAAAAACATTCAGTACTTC. J is TRBJ2-4 and V is TRBV9; tentatively, D is TRBD1 (6 bases). The CDR3 consists of 14 residues. Trimming shortened V by 3 bases and J by 3 bases, and 10 bases separated the two germline ends. CDR1 and CDR2 (germline): SGDLS, YYNGEE.

The chain joins TRBV19 to TRBJ1-5, with TRBD1 identical over 9 bases. The CDR3 covers 15 residues. Trimming removed 3 bases from V and 1 base from J; junction bases left unmatched: 1. Germline V gene sequence: CDR1 LNHDA, CDR2 SQIVND (reference sequence). The CDR3 is CASSMDRGSNQPQHF. In DNA, the CDR3 is TGTGCCAGTAGTATGGACAGGGGAAGCAATCAGCCCCAGCATTTT.

The chain uses TRBV5-1 and TRBJ2-3; 14 nucleotides align to TRBD2. Germline V gene sequence: CDR1 SGHRS, CDR2 YFSETQ. The V gene end was trimmed by 3 bases and the J gene end by 7 bases; junction bases not matched to a gene: 10. CDR3 length equals 17 residues. The CDR3 spells CASSSAGLAGETYTQYF. CDR3 nucleotides: TGCGCCAGCAGCTCGGCGGGACTAGCGGGAGAAACATATACGCAGTATTTT.

This clone has only a few counts. The CDR3 sequence is CASKGYEQYF. For the CDR3, the DNA is TGTGCCAGCAAGGGGTACGAGCAGTACTTC. The V and J genes are TRBV2 and TRBJ2-7; D possibly corresponds to TRBD1 (5 bases). Germline loops: CDR1 SNHLY, CDR2 FYNNEI. CDR3 length equals 10 residues. Trimming removed 7 bases from V and 4 bases from J, with 5 bases in between.

In its sample, this clone was seen once. The chain employs TRBV2 and TRBJ2-7, with 7 bases fitting TRBD1. The CDR3 is made up of 13 amino acids. V trimming: 4 bases; J trimming: 2 bases; junction bases outside the gene matches: 2. Germline V gene data show CDR1 as SNHLY and CDR2 as FYNNEI. CDR3 residues: CASSGDSTYEQYF. Written as DNA, the CDR3 is TGTGCCAGCAGTGGGGACAGCACCTACGAGCAGTACTTC.

The J gene is TRBJ2-7, the V gene TRBV13, with 9 bases identical to TRBD2. Germline lookup yields CDR1 PRHDT and CDR2 FYEKMQ (reference sequence). The CDR3 spans 17 residues. Losses at the gene ends were 1 base for V and 2 bases for J; bases not matched to a gene: 9. The CDR3 region has the DNA TGTGCCAGCAGCTTAGAGGGTAGCGGGGGACAAACCTACGAGCAGTACTTC. As protein: CASSLEGSGGQTYEQYF.

This rearrangement joins TRBV30 to TRBJ1-2, with 9 bases fitting TRBD1. V lost 2 bases, J lost 8 bases, and 9 bases stayed unmatched. The germline V gene has CDR1 GTSNPN and CDR2 SVGIG (reference sequence). This CDR3 spans 14 amino acids. The CDR3 DNA is TGTGCCTGGAGTATCGGGACAGGGAGAGGGGGCTACACCTTC. Amino acids: CAWSIGTGRGGYTF.

The chain joins TRBV4-2 to TRBJ2-2, with 9 bases identical to TRBD2. This CDR3 is built from 19 residues. Germline V gene sequence: CDR1 LGHNA, CDR2 YNFKEQ. V shed 4 bases, J shed 6 bases, and the junction held 18 bases outside the gene matches. The CDR3 DNA reads as TGTGCCAGCAGCCCGGGTGAGGGGAGGGCTAGCGGGATTGCCGGGGAGCTGTTTTTT. It encodes CASSPGEGRASGIAGELFF.

This chain joins TRBV28 and TRBJ1-2, with D unresolved. Between the trimmed V and J ends, which lost 3 bases and 4 bases, there was a span of 21 bases. Germline lookup yields CDR1 MDHEN and CDR2 SYDVKM. CDR3 length: 17 amino acids. The CDR3 region is CASSFGDALGGIYGYTF. The CDR3 DNA is TGTGCCAGCAGTTTCGGCGACGCCTTGGGAGGGATCTATGGCTACACCTTC.

The rearrangement joins TRBV25-1 to TRBJ2-1; TRBD2 matches at 7 bases. This CDR3 has 15 amino acids. Trimming at V came to 1 base and at J to 13 bases, leaving 13 bases not matched to a gene. Germline V gives CDR1 MGHDK, CDR2 SYGVNS. In nucleotides, the CDR3 is TGTGCCAGCAGTGAATTTGTTGGGAGGGCAGCCCTTCAGTTCTTC. Translated: CASSEFVGRAALQFF.

The rearrangement links TRBV5-4 to TRBJ2-3; the match to TRBD2 covers 11 bases. The length of the CDR3 is 16 residues. Trimming cost V 6 bases and J 2 bases; bases outside gene matches: 8. Germline V CDR1 and CDR2: SGHNT, YYREEE (reference sequence). DNA of the CDR3: TGTGCCAGCACCCAGGCTAGCGGGGGGTTCACAGATACGCAGTATTTT. Amino acid sequence: CASTQASGGFTDTQYF.

The rearrangement joins TRBV6-5 to TRBJ2-5; TRBD1 might be the D (6 bases). The end of the DNA fits TRBJ2-7 better, so the J call may be wrong. Germline V gene data show CDR1 as MNHEY and CDR2 as SVGAGI. CDR3 length: 14 residues. CDR3 bases: TGTGCCAGCAGTTACTCTGGGGGCCCCTACGAGCAGTACTTC. Its translation is CASSYSGGPYEQYF.

This chain uses TRBV27 with TRBJ2-7; 8 nucleotides align to TRBD2. Germline V gene lookup returns CDR1 MNHEY and CDR2 SMNVEV (reference sequence). CDR3 length: 14 amino acids. V dropped 6 bases and J dropped 4; count of bases not matched to a gene: 8. CDR3 nucleotides: TGTGCCAGCAGCCCCACTAGCGGAAATTACGAGCAGTACTTC. Amino acid sequence: CASSPTSGNYEQYF.

The V and J genes are TRBV9 and TRBJ1-1; 7 bases line up with TRBD1. V trimming: 2 bases; J trimming: 3 bases; junction bases outside the gene matches: 4. This CDR3 is built from 14 residues. The germline gives CDR1 SGDLS, CDR2 YYNGEE. CDR3 in amino acids: CASSVEGADTEAFF. Here the CDR3 DNA reads TGTGCCAGCAGCGTCGAGGGGGCGGACACTGAAGCTTTCTTT.

About this clone: The germline gene is not matched at one end of the junction; a read error may be the cause. The CDR3 loop is CASRPGQIAERYF. CDR3 sequence (DNA): TGTGCCAGCCGGCCGGGACAGATAGCGGAGCGGTACTTC. The chain carries TRBV6-5 and TRBJ2-7; tentatively, D is TRBD1 (7 bases). The CDR3 extends over 13 amino acids. Germline V gene data show CDR1 as MNHEY and CDR2 as SVGAGI.

The rearrangement links TRBV5-1 to TRBJ2-2; tentative D call: TRBD1 (6 bases). CDR1 SGHRS and CDR2 YFSETQ come from the germline V gene. This CDR3 is 16 amino acids long. V gave up 4 bases and J gave up 7 bases, with 20 bases separating them. The CDR3: CASSEHGTTEGGELFF. The CDR3 DNA reads TGCGCCAGCAGCGAACACGGGACAACCGAGGGCGGGGAGCTGTTTTTT.

The genes are TRBV5-1 and TRBJ1-1; 7 bases line up with TRBD1. Germline CDR1 is SGHRS and CDR2 is YFSETQ. The V and J ends lost 3 bases and 0 bases, in that order; junction bases with no gene match: 5. This CDR3 contains 15 residues. The CDR3 protein is CASSWGDSMNTEAFF. The CDR3 nucleotides are TGCGCCAGCAGCTGGGGGGACAGTATGAACACTGAAGCTTTCTTT.

This clone was seen once. J is TRBJ2-7 and V is TRBV28; D is possibly TRBD2 (5 bases). Looked up from germline, CDR1 is MDHEN and CDR2 is SYDVKM. Trimming shortened V by 6 bases and J by 0 bases, and 12 bases separated the two germline ends. The CDR3 runs to 14 residues. The CDR3 nucleotides are TGTGCCAGCAGGAACAGAGGGTACTCCTACGAGCAGTACTTC. Translated: CASRNRGYSYEQYF.

CDR3: CAWSTGSGGANEQFF. In DNA form, the CDR3 reads TGTGCCTGGAGTACGGGTAGCGGGGGGGCAAATGAGCAGTTCTTC. This chain connects TRBV30 to TRBJ2-1, with 11 bases identical to TRBD2. Unmatched junction bases numbered 7, after V lost 2 bases and J lost 7 bases. The CDR3 totals 15 residues. Germline V gives CDR1 GTSNPN, CDR2 SVGIG (reference sequence).

The chain combines TRBV10-3 with TRBJ2-7, with a weak D call TRBD1 (6 bases). Germline-derived CDR1 and CDR2 are ENHRY and SYGVKD. The CDR3 is made up of 15 amino acids. The germline V and J ends were trimmed by 4 bases and 6 bases, with 19 bases remaining between them. The CDR3 region has the DNA TGTGCCATCAGTGGGTACGGCACAGGGACGTCCGAGCAGTACTTC. This translates into CAISGYGTGTSEQYF.